Following are 27 T cell receptor beta chains from one sample sequenced in a study of T-cell reconstitution after alpha-beta-depleted transplantation in children. The authors prepared the TCRbeta library with unique molecular identifiers. TCRdb processed the PCR reads anew with MiXCR; each CDR3 protein has one entry. The table records about 440,000 distinct CDR3 sequences, 43% of them present only once. Sequenced material: PBMCs, taken before TCRalphabeta/CD19-depleted stem cell transplant. The receptors originated from a girl aged 2 to 9 with aplastic anemia, due to receive a stem cell transplant.

This clonotype came up many times. The chain links TRBV5-1 to TRBJ2-7, with 7 bases fitting TRBD1. This CDR3 comprises 14 residues. The junction had 7 bases not matched to a gene; V was cut back by 4 bases and J by 3 bases. Germline values: CDR1 SGHRS, CDR2 YFSETQ. DNA for the CDR3: TGCGCCAGCAGCCGAACGACAGGGATCTACGAGCAGTACTTC. Translated, it gives CASSRTTGIYEQYF.

This clonotype was counted only a few times. The V call is TRBV28, the J call TRBJ2-3; 9 bases map to TRBD2. V trimming: 6 bases; J trimming: 9 bases; junction bases outside the gene matches: 16. The germline CDR1 and CDR2 sequences are MDHEN and SYDVKM. CDR3 length: 16 residues. The CDR3 coding sequence is TGTGCCAGCAGAGTTGGTTCAAGCGGGAGGAGTTACACGCAGTATTTT. Translated, it gives CASRVGSSGRSYTQYF.

V and J are TRBV6-1 and TRBJ1-4; a possible D gene is TRBD1 (5 bases). V shed 4 bases and J shed 4 bases, with 19 bases lying between them. Germline V lookup: CDR1 MNHNS, CDR2 SASEGT. This CDR3 has 17 amino acids. The CDR3 coding sequence is TGTGCCAGCAGTGTCGGTTGGGGGACGGGGATTAATGAAAAACTGTTTTTT. Residues: CASSVGWGTGINEKLFF.

The chain has TRBV20-1 and TRBJ2-1, with D possibly TRBD2 on 5 matching bases. Germline V CDR1 and CDR2: DFQATT, SNEGSKA (reference sequence). V was cut by 2 bases and J by 9 bases, with 11 bases left in between. The CDR3 totals 12 residues. The CDR3 bases are TGCAGTGCTAGACACCGAGGGAGTGAGCAGTTCTTC. It translates to CSARHRGSEQFF.

The rearrangement links TRBV18 to TRBJ2-1; D gene uncertain. CDR1 and CDR2 (germline): KGHSH, LQKENI. This CDR3 spans 12 amino acids. The V and J ends lost 3 bases and 11 bases respectively, with 11 bases between them. CDR3 nucleotides: TGTGCCAGCTCACCCCCGGACGGAAAGCAGTTCTTC. Its translation: CASSPPDGKQFF.

This clonotype occurred a few times. The chain couples TRBV19 to TRBJ1-2, with unresolved D. V lost 4 bases and J lost 2, with 11 bases in between. Germline V gene data show CDR1 as LNHDA and CDR2 as SQIVND (reference sequence). The CDR3 sequence is 14 residues long. CDR3 sequence reads: CASSRGPWNYGYTF. The CDR3 DNA sequence: TGTGCCAGTAGTAGAGGGCCGTGGAACTATGGCTACACCTTC.

Only a few counts were recorded for this clonotype. The V call is TRBV10-1, the J call TRBJ2-7; 8 positions agree with TRBD1. The germline CDR1 and CDR2 sequences are WNHNN and SYGVQD (reference sequence). V shed 1 base and J 6 bases; nucleotides not matched to a gene: 5. This CDR3 is 14 amino acids long. CDR3 residues: CASSEFQGAREQYF. Here the CDR3 DNA reads TGCGCCAGCAGTGAGTTCCAGGGGGCGCGCGAGCAGTACTTC.

The CDR3 is CASSTGLQGYTF. The DNA for the CDR3 is TGTGCCAGCAGTACCGGTCTGCAAGGCTACACCTTC. The rearrangement joins TRBV28 to TRBJ1-2; the D is unclear. Trimming cost V 5 bases and J 8 bases, with 12 bases left between them. The germline V gene has CDR1 MDHEN and CDR2 SYDVKM. There are 12 residues in the CDR3.

This clonotype was counted ten times or more. The chain carries TRBV29-1 and TRBJ2-7, with TRBD1 matching over 10 bases. V shed 4 bases, J shed 4 bases, and the junction held 7 bases outside the gene matches. Germline V gene data show CDR1 as SQVTM and CDR2 as ANQGSEA. The CDR3 length is 14 residues. The CDR3 nucleotides read TGCAGCGTTGTGGCGGGACAGGGGAGGTACGAGCAGTACTTC. This sequence encodes CSVVAGQGRYEQYF.

This sequence joins TRBV7-9 and TRBJ2-3; TRBD2 aligns across 8 bases. V was clipped by 5 bases and J by 2 bases; unmatched bases: 9. Germline lookup yields CDR1 SEHNR and CDR2 FQNEAQ (reference sequence). The CDR3 is 16 residues long. The CDR3 DNA reads TGTGCCAGCAGCACTCTAGCGGGCCTCTACACAGATACGCAGTATTTT. Translated: CASSTLAGLYTDTQYF.

This clonotype was seen a handful of times. The chain carries TRBV7-2 and TRBJ2-7; D unclear. This CDR3 spans 13 amino acids. Germline CDR1 reads SGHTA; CDR2 reads FQGNSA. The ends were cut back, 6 bases at V and 3 bases at J, with 12 bases in the middle. The chain's CDR3 is CASRSQGHYEQYF. Here the CDR3 DNA reads TGTGCCAGCAGATCTCAAGGGCACTACGAGCAGTACTTC.

This clonotype has a handful of counts. The V gene is TRBV11-2, the J gene TRBJ2-4, with TRBD2 identical over 14 bases. CDR3 length equals 19 residues. Germline-derived CDR1 and CDR2 are SGHAT and FQNNGV. Trimming cost V 5 bases and J 3 bases; bases outside gene matches: 12. CDR3 sequence: CASSVNPQTSGRVKNIQYF. The CDR3 DNA reads as TGTGCCAGCAGCGTTAACCCTCAGACTAGCGGGAGGGTCAAAAACATTCAGTACTTC.

This clonotype was seen ten or more times. The gene calls are TRBV7-2 and TRBJ1-6, with D possibly being TRBD1 (5 bases). CDR1 is SGHTA, CDR2 FQGNSA, per germline. The CDR3 is made up of 13 amino acids. V lost 2 bases and J 7 bases, leaving 6 bases between the germline ends. CDR3 DNA sequence: TGTGCCAGCAGCTTAAAGGGGAATTCACCCCTCCACTTT. It encodes CASSLKGNSPLHF.

The chain links TRBV5-5 to TRBJ2-7; TRBD1 is a possible D gene (6 bases). The CDR3 extends over 14 amino acids. With 0 bases removed from V and 2 bases from J, the gap between germline ends came to 9 bases. Germline V gives CDR1 SGHKS, CDR2 YYEKEE (reference sequence). DNA for the CDR3: TGTGCCAGCAGCTTGGGATGGGGGCCCTACGAGCAGTACTTC. This gives the protein CASSLGWGPYEQYF. Based on the CDR3 plus reference TRBV5-5 and TRBJ2-7, the full variable domain is DAGVTQSPTHLIKTRGQQVTLRCSPISGHKSVSWYQQVLGQGPQFIFQYYEKEERGRGNFPDRFSARQFPNYSSELNVNALLLGDSALYLCASSLGWGPYEQYFGPGTRLTVT.

CDR3 DNA sequence: TGTGCCAGCACCGGACCGTGGGGATCACCCCTCCACTTT. It translates to CASTGPWGSPLHF. The chain combines TRBV7-9 with TRBJ1-6; D unresolved. Between the trimmed V and J ends, which lost 7 bases and 10 bases, there was a span of 14 bases. In germline, CDR1 is SEHNR, CDR2 FQNEAQ (reference sequence). The CDR3 contains 13 residues. Supplemented by reference TRBV7-9 and TRBJ1-6, the full variable domain reads DTGVSQNPRHKITKRGQNVTFRCDPISEHNRLYWYRQTLGQGPEFLTYFQNEAQLEKSRLLSDRFSAERPKGSFSTLEIQRTEQGDSAMYLCASTGPWGSPLHFGNGTRLTVT.

Ten or more counts support this clonotype. The rearrangement joins TRBV5-1 to TRBJ1-1, with D maybe TRBD1 (5 bases). The CDR3 extends over 15 amino acids. Trimming cost V 4 bases and J 1 base, with 14 bases left between them. The V gene's germline CDR1 is SGHRS and CDR2 YFSETQ. CDR3 residues: CASSLDGGWNTEAFF. The CDR3 nucleotides are TGCGCCAGCAGCCTCGATGGGGGTTGGAACACTGAAGCTTTCTTT. Looking up the rest from reference TRBV5-1 and TRBJ1-1 gives the full variable domain: KAGVTQTPRYLIKTRGQQVTLSCSPISGHRSVSWYQQTPGQGLQFLFEYFSETQRNKGNFPGRFSGRQFSNSRSEMNVSTLELGDSALYLCASSLDGGWNTEAFFGQGTRLTVV.

The V call is TRBV6-1, the J call TRBJ2-7; 10 bases align to TRBD1. CDR3 length: 14 amino acids. Germline V gene data show CDR1 as MNHNS and CDR2 as SASEGT. V dropped 6 bases and J dropped 8; count of bases not matched to a gene: 10. The CDR3 region has the DNA TGTGCCAGCAGGGCCGGGACAGGGGCGGCTCAGCAGTACTTC. This gives the protein CASRAGTGAAQQYF.

This clonotype was observed once. A junction end diverges from the germline sequence, so it may reflect a read error. The chain carries TRBV5-5 and TRBJ2-3; the match to TRBD2 covers 8 bases. Germline-derived CDR1 and CDR2 are SGHKS and YYEKEE (reference sequence). The CDR3 length is 14 residues. The CDR3 sequence: CASSLGTSRDTQYF. As DNA, the CDR3 is TGTGCCAGCAGCTTGGGGACTAGCAGAGATACGCAGTATTTT.

This clonotype showed up just a few times. This chain uses TRBV4-1 with TRBJ2-7; 8 positions agree with TRBD1. The CDR3 sequence is 15 residues long. Germline trimming cut 3 bases from V and 0 bases from J; bases unmatched to any gene: 4. Germline V CDR1 and CDR2: MGHRA, YSYEKL. In DNA form, the CDR3 reads TGCGCCAGCAGCCAGCAGGGGGCCCTCTCCTACGAGCAGTACTTC. Its translation: CASSQQGALSYEQYF.

This clonotype was found once. This rearrangement joins TRBV11-2 to TRBJ2-1; 13 nucleotides line up with TRBD2. CDR3 length: 17 amino acids. V lost 1 base, J lost 14 bases, and 14 bases stayed unmatched. CDR1 is SGHAT and CDR2 is FQNNGV in the germline V gene. The CDR3, as DNA: TGTGCCAGCAGCTTAGGAGGGAAGGGACTAGCGGGAATCCAAAAGTTCTTC. Translating it yields CASSLGGKGLAGIQKFF.

The chain uses TRBV27 and TRBJ1-2, with a tentative D call TRBD1 (5 bases). Germline V gene sequence: CDR1 MNHEY, CDR2 SMNVEV (reference sequence). The CDR3 sequence is 18 residues long. Trimming shortened V by 4 bases and J by 1 base, and 22 bases separated the two germline ends. This CDR3 reads CASSSIKGPRGFNYGYTF. The CDR3 region has the DNA TGTGCCAGCAGTTCCATAAAGGGCCCCCGGGGGTTTAACTATGGCTACACCTTC.

At least ten counts were recorded for this clonotype. V usage is TRBV5-1 and J usage is TRBJ2-3; D perhaps matches TRBD1 (6 bases). Germline V gene lookup returns CDR1 SGHRS and CDR2 YFSETQ. Trimming removed 0 bases at V and 2 bases at J, with 10 bases between. CDR3 length: 15 residues. The CDR3 spells CASSLDGGFTDTQYF. The CDR3 nucleotides are TGCGCCAGCAGCTTGGATGGGGGCTTCACAGATACGCAGTATTTT.

In this sample, this clonotype turned up a few times. A read error is possible here, since a much larger clone lies one base away. V and J are TRBV7-2 and TRBJ2-7; no definite D call. CDR1 and CDR2 (germline): SGHTA, FQGNSA. The germline V and J ends were trimmed by 5 bases and 2 bases, with 4 bases remaining between them. The CDR3 runs 11 residues. CDR3 protein: CASSTAYEQYF. In DNA form, the CDR3 reads TGTGCCAGCAGCACCGCCTACGAGCAGTACTTC.

The chain recombines TRBV15 with TRBJ2-3, with unresolved D. CDR3 length: 12 amino acids. V was shortened by 4 bases and J by 3 bases, with 5 bases between the two germline ends. The germline V gene encodes CDR1 LNHNV and CDR2 YYDKDF (reference sequence). CDR3 in amino acids: CATSTRTDTQYF. Written as DNA, the CDR3 is TGTGCCACCAGCACCCGAACAGATACGCAGTATTTT.

J is TRBJ2-1 and V is TRBV7-9; D gene unclear. Germline CDR1 and CDR2: SEHNR and FQNEAQ (reference sequence). The CDR3 is made up of 14 amino acids. V was pared by 3 bases and J by 0 bases, with 6 bases between. The CDR3 DNA reads TGTGCCAGCAGCTTCGATAGCTCCTACAATGAGCAGTTCTTC. It encodes CASSFDSSYNEQFF. Full variable domain (remainder filled in from reference TRBV7-9 and TRBJ2-1): DTGVSQNPRHKITKRGQNVTFRCDPISEHNRLYWYRQTLGQGPEFLTYFQNEAQLEKSRLLSDRFSAERPKGSFSTLEIQRTEQGDSAMYLCASSFDSSYNEQFFGPGTRLTVL.

V usage is TRBV30 and J usage is TRBJ1-1; no reliable D call. Trimming pared 5 bases from V and 0 bases from J, leaving 7 bases between. Looked up from germline, CDR1 is GTSNPN and CDR2 is SVGIG (reference sequence). The CDR3 runs to 12 residues. The CDR3 DNA follows: TGTGCCTGGGCACGGGTGAACACTGAAGCTTTCTTT. Amino acids: CAWARVNTEAFF.

The rearrangement links TRBV5-1 to TRBJ2-5; 11 bases fit TRBD1. Germline V CDR1 and CDR2: SGHRS, YFSETQ. The CDR3 runs 14 residues. The junction had 7 bases not matched to a gene; V was cut back by 4 bases and J by 8 bases. CDR3 region: CASSTGQGDDTQYF. CDR3 DNA: TGCGCCAGCAGCACGGGACAGGGGGACGATACCCAGTACTTC.